Below, 14 T cell receptor beta chains from the same sample are listed, as sequenced in a study of OX40 agonist ivuxolimab in advanced cancers. This table comes from immunoSEQ multiplex PCR, and its TCRdb copy is limited to in-frame clones, with some not included. The data show 75,000 or so clones, 70% to 90% seen once. Here the sequenced sample was CD4+ or CD8+ T cells sorted from blood, taken in a trial of the OX40 agonist ivuxolimab. These TCRs come from an adult with an advanced solid tumor such as melanoma, head and neck, liver or kidney cancer.

The chain uses TRBV10-3 and TRBJ1-4, with 9 bases fitting TRBD1. The junction had 4 bases not matched to a gene; V was cut back by 0 bases and J by 8 bases. The CDR3 is 15 residues long. CDR1 ENHRY and CDR2 SYGVKD come from the germline V gene. The CDR3 protein is CAISESVTGGEKLFF. Written as DNA, the CDR3 is TGTGCCATCAGTGAGTCAGTGACAGGGGGAGAAAAACTGTTTTTT.

This chain joins TRBV9 and TRBJ2-5; 7 nucleotides match TRBD2. V gave up 4 bases and J gave up 2 bases; unmatched junction bases: 8. The CDR3 is 15 amino acids. Per the germline V gene, CDR1 is SGDLS and CDR2 is YYNGEE. CDR3 sequence reads: CASSLSGAKQETQYF. The CDR3 coding sequence is TGTGCCAGCAGCTTGAGCGGGGCTAAACAAGAGACCCAGTACTTC.

This clone has a handful of counts. The rearrangement uses TRBV5-8 and TRBJ2-7, with 10 bases aligning to TRBD2. V trimming: 3 bases; J trimming: 0 bases; junction bases outside the gene matches: 3. Per the germline V gene, CDR1 is SGHTS and CDR2 is YDEGEE. CDR3 size: 15 residues. The CDR3 is CASSWGLASSYEQYF. CDR3 coding DNA: TGTGCCAGCAGCTGGGGACTAGCGTCCTCCTACGAGCAGTACTTC.

This chain connects TRBV27 to TRBJ2-7; possibly TRBD1 for D (5 bases). There are 14 residues in the CDR3. In germline, CDR1 is MNHEY, CDR2 SMNVEV (reference sequence). V shed 7 bases and J shed 0 bases, with 13 bases lying between them. The CDR3 sequence is CASKGQGASYEQYF. CDR3 nucleotides: TGTGCCAGCAAGGGCCAGGGTGCCTCCTACGAGCAGTACTTC.

V usage is TRBV5-1 and J usage is TRBJ2-5, with 9 bases fitting TRBD2. CDR1 and CDR2 (germline): SGHRS, YFSETQ. V lost 4 bases, J lost 4 bases, and 11 bases stayed unmatched. The CDR3 is 16 residues long. In DNA, the CDR3 is TGCGCCAGCAGCCCAACTAGCGGGCAAGGGGTAGAGACCCAGTACTTC. Its translation is CASSPTSGQGVETQYF.

The rearrangement uses TRBV5-1 and TRBJ2-1; 13 bases line up with TRBD2. Losses at the gene ends were 2 bases for V and 0 bases for J; bases not matched to a gene: 2. The germline V gene encodes CDR1 SGHRS and CDR2 YFSETQ. This CDR3 spans 17 amino acids. This CDR3 reads CASSLLAGGPSYNEQFF. The CDR3 DNA follows: TGCGCCAGCAGCTTACTAGCGGGAGGGCCCTCCTACAATGAGCAGTTCTTC. The whole variable domain, remainder taken from reference TRBV5-1 and TRBJ2-1, is KAGVTQTPRYLIKTRGQQVTLSCSPISGHRSVSWYQQTPGQGLQFLFEYFSETQRNKGNFPGRFSGRQFSNSRSEMNVSTLELGDSALYLCASSLLAGGPSYNEQFFGPGTRLTVL.

This chain links TRBV30 with TRBJ1-1, with D unclear. The germline V gene encodes CDR1 GTSNPN and CDR2 SVGIG (reference sequence). The CDR3 totals 14 residues. V lost 3 bases to trimming and J lost 5 bases, with 16 bases between them. The CDR3 here is CAWRGHTPGTEAFF. In DNA, the CDR3 is TGTGCCTGGAGAGGGCACACCCCGGGGACTGAAGCTTTCTTT.

This clone was seen a handful of times. J is TRBJ2-7 and V is TRBV7-2; the match to TRBD2 covers 7 bases. This CDR3 is 11 amino acids long. The germline CDR1 and CDR2 sequences are SGHTA and FQGNSA. Trimming took 7 bases from V and 9 from J; bases not matched to a gene: 6. CDR3 coding DNA: TGTGCCAGCACCTCGGCGGGAGCGCAGTACTTC. This encodes CASTSAGAQYF.

A word on this clone: Distinct nucleotide sequences in the sample also encode this CDR3. The chain employs TRBV7-6 and TRBJ2-1, with TRBD1 matching 8 bases. J gave up 3 bases and V 5 bases, and 3 bases lay outside the gene matches. Per germline, CDR1 SGHVS and CDR2 FNYEAQ. This CDR3 has 14 amino acids. The CDR3 nucleotides read TGTGCCAGCAGCCTTGGGACAGGCTACAATGAGCAGTTCTTC. It translates to CASSLGTGYNEQFF.

J is TRBJ1-1 and V is TRBV18, with 8 bases that match TRBD1. The J segment lost 3 bases and the V segment lost 4 bases, leaving 4 bases of the junction unmatched. Germline V gives CDR1 KGHSH, CDR2 LQKENI. There are 14 residues in the CDR3. This CDR3 reads CASSLDRGDTEAFF. CDR3 nucleotide sequence: TGTGCCAGCTCACTTGACAGGGGAGACACTGAAGCTTTCTTT.

V usage is TRBV5-8 and J usage is TRBJ2-5; 15 bases are shared with TRBD2. The germline gives CDR1 SGHTS, CDR2 YDEGEE. The CDR3 sequence is 18 residues long. The V gene end was trimmed by 4 bases and the J gene end by 2 bases; junction bases not matched to a gene: 9. Written as DNA, the CDR3 is TGTGCCAGCAGCGGGACTAGCGGGGGGTCTGGGTCACAAGAGACCCAGTACTTC. Amino acids: CASSGTSGGSGSQETQYF.

As DNA, the CDR3 is TGCGCCAGCAGCTTGGGGGGGCAGCCCGGGACAACTGAAGCTTTCTTT. Its protein product is CASSLGGQPGTTEAFF. The chain couples TRBV5-1 to TRBJ1-1, with a possible D match to TRBD1 (6 bases). Trimming took 0 bases from V and 5 from J, leaving 17 bases between them. The CDR3 has 16 amino acids. Germline V gene data show CDR1 as SGHRS and CDR2 as YFSETQ.

This chain links TRBV6-5 with TRBJ1-1; TRBD1 might be the D (5 bases). From germline, CDR1 is MNHEY and CDR2 SVGAGI. CDR3 length: 15 amino acids. V dropped 2 bases and J dropped 1 base, with 11 bases sitting between them. DNA for the CDR3: TGTGCCAGCAGTTACGTCGGGGGACCGAACACTGAAGCTTTCTTT. Amino acid sequence: CASSYVGGPNTEAFF.

The J gene is TRBJ1-3, the V gene TRBV10-3; the D is unclear. From germline, CDR1 is ENHRY and CDR2 SYGVKD. The CDR3 spans 13 residues. V dropped 6 bases and J dropped 0 bases, with 6 bases sitting between them. The DNA for the CDR3 is TGTGCCATCAGGGAGAGCTCTGGAAACACCATATATTTT. Translated: CAIRESSGNTIYF.